This T cell receptor beta chain was obtained from a study of shared clonotypes between healthy human individuals. General observations from the study: What naive subsets generally showed was a larger estimated richness than memory subsets showed. The study sampled only blood, and tissue repertoires likely differ.

Trimming removed 3 bases at V and 11 bases at J, with 21 bases between. CDR1 is GTSNPN and CDR2 is SVGIG in the germline V gene (reference sequence). The CDR3 has 14 residues. Selected positively for CCR7 and CD45RO-negative, naive CD8 cells excluded terminally differentiated effector memory CD45RA+ cells. Every donor was a Caucasian adult from Nashville, Tennessee. This clone has just one count. The antigen is undetermined. Using immunoSEQ multiplex PCR, the repertoire was profiled, and TCRdb retains in-frame clones only, with some absent. The sample lists about 2 million clones, about 95% occurring once.

The V gene is TRBV30, the J gene TRBJ2-3; D ambiguous. The sample comprised naive CD8+ T cells sorted from blood. This sequence originates from a man aged 18 to 29 in good health. The CDR3 DNA follows: TGTGCCTGGAGCCCTATAGGGTCTCCCGGCTGGCAGTATTTT. This encodes CAWSPIGSPGWQYF. Drawing the rest from reference TRBV30 and TRBJ2-3, the complete variable domain is SQTIHQWPATLVQPVGSPLSLECTVEGTSNPNLYWYRQAAGRGLQLLFYSVGIGQISSEVPQNLSASRPQDRQFILSSKKLLLSDSGFYLCAWSPIGSPGWQYFGPGTRLTVL.